This T cell receptor beta chain was sequenced for a study of CD8 T cells in ankylosing spondylitis. TCRdb passed the 5' RACE reads through MiXCR, listing each CDR3 protein once. The sample records 250,000 or so distinct CDR3 sequences, roughly a quarter being singletons. The V and J ends lost 3 bases and 5 bases respectively, with 8 bases between them. The CDR3 is 13 residues long. Germline V lookup: CDR1 MDHEN, CDR2 SYDVKM. This clonotype was recorded many times. The specimen was blood, either unsorted or a sorted T cell fraction (not recorded which). The chain joins TRBV28 to TRBJ1-5; D gene ambiguous. The TCR originated in a male donor with ankylosing spondylitis or in good health (not recorded which). Here the CDR3 reads CASSLDVYQPQHF. DNA of the CDR3: TGTGCCAGCAGTTTGGACGTCTATCAGCCCCAGCATTTT.